Below are 20 T cell receptor beta chains sequenced from a single sample in a study of response to subunit inactivated influenza vaccine. TCRdb analysed the RT-PCR reads with MiXCR anew, one entry per CDR3 protein. The data show 450,000 to 500,000 distinct CDR3 sequences, approximately 11% seen once. This specimen consisted of PBMCs from blood, obtained roughly 47 days after vaccination. These receptors all stem from a man aged 50 to 59 who received an inactivated influenza vaccine.

This clonotype has at least ten counts. The chain uses TRBV5-6 and TRBJ2-7; D is unclear. Trimming shortened V by 2 bases and J by 0 bases, and 9 bases separated the two germline ends. Germline lookup yields CDR1 SGHDT and CDR2 YYEEEE. The CDR3 contains 14 residues. This CDR3 is CASSLGTASYEQYF. CDR3 in DNA: TGTGCCAGCAGCTTAGGCACCGCCTCCTACGAGCAGTACTTC.

The rearrangement uses TRBV14 and TRBJ2-1; 7 bases match TRBD1. With 2 bases clipped from V and 5 bases from J, the junction kept 6 bases outside the gene matches. The germline CDR1 and CDR2 sequences are SGHDN and FVKESK. The CDR3 loop spans 15 amino acids. The CDR3 nucleotides read TGTGCCAGCAGCCAATTACGACAGGGAGACAATGAGCAGTTCTTC. The encoded protein is CASSQLRQGDNEQFF.

Remarks on this clonotype: The junction shows a germline mismatch at one end, possibly a read error. The rearrangement uses TRBV6-2 or TRBV6-3 and TRBJ2-2; a possible D gene is TRBD2 (5 bases). Per the germline V gene, CDR1 is MNHEY and CDR2 is SVGEGT. There are 15 residues in the CDR3. The CDR3 sequence: CASGRASGNTGELLF. DNA of the CDR3: TGTGCCAGCGGAAGGGCCAGCGGTAACACCGGGGAGCTGCTTTTT.

This clonotype was seen repeatedly, ten times or more. This chain's CDR3 is CASSFEGRGELFF. The CDR3 DNA reads as TGTGCCAGCAGTTTTGAGGGCCGGGGGGAGCTGTTTTTT. The J gene is TRBJ2-2, the V gene TRBV12-3 or TRBV12-4, with a weak D call TRBD2 (5 bases). Trimming pared 3 bases from V and 8 bases from J, leaving 10 bases between. CDR3 length equals 13 residues.

The chain joins TRBV7-2 to TRBJ2-7, with 7 bases lining up with TRBD1. Germline V gives CDR1 SGHTA, CDR2 FQGNSA. J lost 1 base, V lost 6 bases, and 12 bases had no gene match. CDR3 size: 16 residues. This chain's CDR3 is CASRHTTGTDSYEQYF. The CDR3 nucleotides read TGTGCCAGCAGACACACTACCGGGACAGATTCCTACGAGCAGTACTTC.

The gene calls are TRBV3-1 and TRBJ2-7, with D hard to call. Per the germline V gene, CDR1 is LGHDT and CDR2 is YNNKEL (reference sequence). The V and J ends lost 1 base and 1 base respectively, with 8 bases between them. The CDR3 covers 14 residues. CDR3 DNA: TGTGCCAGCAGCCAAGGTGCGGCATCCTACGAGCAGTACTTC. Its translation is CASSQGAASYEQYF.

The V gene is TRBV5-1, the J gene TRBJ1-1, with D maybe TRBD1 (6 bases). The CDR3 runs to 15 residues. The germline V gene encodes CDR1 SGHRS and CDR2 YFSETQ. Trimming shortened V by 1 base and J by 8 bases, and 18 bases separated the two germline ends. The CDR3 DNA is TGCGCCAGCAGCTTGCTCGGGGGGCGCATTGGGGAAGCTTTCTTT. Translating gives CASSLLGGRIGEAFF.

There are many counts of this clonotype. This sequence joins TRBV5-1 and TRBJ2-1; D may be TRBD2 (6 bases). V was trimmed by 4 bases and J by 7 bases, leaving 9 bases between them. CDR3 size: 12 residues. The germline CDR1 and CDR2 sequences are SGHRS and YFSETQ. The CDR3 here is CASSDSGNEQFF. CDR3 in DNA: TGCGCCAGCAGCGACAGCGGGAATGAGCAGTTCTTC.

The J gene is TRBJ2-5, the V gene TRBV28, with D perhaps given as TRBD1 or TRBD2 (6 bases each). The V end lost 5 bases, the J end lost 3 bases, and 13 bases lay between the germline ends. The CDR3 loop spans 14 amino acids. Germline V CDR1 and CDR2: MDHEN, SYDVKM. The CDR3 bases are TGTGCCAGCAGTATTAAGGGGGGAAAAGAGACCCAGTACTTC. Translating it yields CASSIKGGKETQYF.

This clonotype has at least ten counts. The V and J genes are TRBV5-5 and TRBJ2-5, with D tentatively TRBD2 (6 bases). The germline V gene has CDR1 SGHKS and CDR2 YYEKEE (reference sequence). The V end was cut by 1 base, the J end by 5 bases, with 9 bases between. The CDR3 spans 13 residues. CDR3 region: CASSLLALETQYF. The CDR3 nucleotides are TGTGCCAGCAGCTTGCTAGCGCTTGAGACCCAGTACTTC.

This clonotype was counted a few times. J is TRBJ2-7 and V is TRBV6-2 or TRBV6-3, with 8 bases lining up with TRBD1. The CDR3 runs to 13 residues. V was clipped by 7 bases and J by 2 bases; unmatched bases: 4. Germline loops: CDR1 MNHEY, CDR2 SVGEGT. CDR3 sequence: CASTGDRPYEQYF. The CDR3 coding sequence is TGTGCCAGCACCGGGGACAGGCCCTACGAGCAGTACTTC.

V gene TRBV11-2 combines with J gene TRBJ2-2, with D perhaps being TRBD1 or TRBD2 (6 bases each). The CDR3 has 15 residues. Between the trimmed V and J ends, which lost 5 bases and 1 base, there was a span of 11 bases. Per the germline V gene, CDR1 is SGHAT and CDR2 is FQNNGV. The CDR3 region is CASSRRGLNTGELFF. The CDR3 nucleotides are TGTGCCAGCAGCCGACGGGGGCTGAACACCGGGGAGCTGTTTTTT.

This clonotype was detected many times. This chain uses TRBV5-1 with TRBJ2-5; D may be TRBD2 (6 bases). Germline CDR1 reads SGHRS; CDR2 reads YFSETQ. The V and J ends lost 0 bases and 0 bases respectively, with 12 bases between them. The CDR3 consists of 16 residues. Here the CDR3 reads CASSLGSGSNQETQYF. CDR3 in DNA: TGCGCCAGCAGCTTGGGAAGCGGGTCTAACCAAGAGACCCAGTACTTC.

This clonotype has only a few counts. V gene TRBV10-1 combines with J gene TRBJ2-7; 9 nucleotides align to TRBD1. The length of the CDR3 is 12 residues. V lost 8 bases to trimming and J lost 9 bases; unmatched junction nucleotides: 8. The germline CDR1 and CDR2 sequences are WNHNN and SYGVQD (reference sequence). The CDR3 loop is CASGTGTERQYF. The CDR3 DNA is TGCGCCAGCGGGACAGGGACGGAACGGCAGTACTTC.

The chain uses TRBV12-3 or TRBV12-4 and TRBJ1-1; no clear D. The CDR3 spans 13 residues. V dropped 2 bases and J dropped 0 bases, with 4 bases sitting between them. This CDR3 reads CASSLQLNTEAFF. The CDR3 bases are TGTGCCAGCAGTTTACAGCTGAACACTGAAGCTTTCTTT.

This clonotype was seen ten or more times. V gene TRBV20-1 combines with J gene TRBJ1-1; D is unresolved. V gave up 4 bases and J gave up 2 bases, with 2 bases separating them. The CDR3 is 10 amino acids. The V gene's germline CDR1 is DFQATT and CDR2 SNEGSKA (reference sequence). CDR3 residues: CSAKNTEAFF. Written as DNA, the CDR3 is TGCAGTGCTAAAAACACTGAAGCTTTCTTT.

The V and J genes are TRBV3-1 and TRBJ2-2, with 7 positions matching TRBD1. Trimming took 3 bases from V and 4 from J; bases not matched to a gene: 8. The CDR3 has 16 residues. In germline, CDR1 is LGHDT, CDR2 YNNKEL (reference sequence). The CDR3 reads CASSHAGGSGTGELFF. The DNA for the CDR3 is TGTGCCAGCAGCCATGCAGGGGGTTCGGGCACCGGGGAGCTGTTTTTT.

This clonotype was observed a few times. This sequence joins TRBV9 and TRBJ2-5; TRBD2 matches 14 bases. Unmatched junction bases numbered 3, after V lost 4 bases and J lost 1 base. This CDR3 comprises 16 residues. In germline, CDR1 is SGDLS, CDR2 YYNGEE. This CDR3 is CASSPGTSGSQETQYF. In nucleotides, the CDR3 is TGTGCCAGCAGCCCCGGGACTAGCGGGAGCCAAGAGACCCAGTACTTC.

The chain has TRBV12-3 or TRBV12-4 and TRBJ2-2; perhaps D is TRBD1 or TRBD2 (6 bases each). The CDR3 covers 16 residues. V lost 3 bases, J lost 4 bases, and 15 bases lay in between. The CDR3: CASSFPPWGATGELFF. The CDR3 region has the DNA TGTGCCAGCAGTTTTCCCCCATGGGGGGCCACCGGGGAGCTGTTTTTT.

This clonotype was detected ten times or more. V and J are TRBV12-3 or TRBV12-4 and TRBJ1-1; TRBD1 matches at 8 bases. V dropped 6 bases and J dropped 6; count of bases not matched to a gene: 15. This CDR3 comprises 16 residues. The CDR3 reads CASSLGTGSGLAEAFF. The CDR3 DNA reads as TGTGCCAGCAGCCTCGGGACAGGCTCCGGGTTGGCTGAAGCTTTCTTT.